The text below deals with one T cell receptor beta chain. Germline CDR1 reads SQVTM; CDR2 reads ANQGSEA. V was shortened by 4 bases and J by 4 bases, with 10 bases between the two germline ends. The CDR3 covers 13 residues. The sample belongs to a study of T cell changes during pregnancy in multiple sclerosis. The protocol was immunoSEQ multiplex PCR, while the TCRdb copy is restricted to in-frame clones and leaves out a portion. Of fewer than 110,000 clones listed, 85% to 95% were seen once; the top ten hold more than 0.65%. The receptor was isolated from a female donor in good health, enrolled as a control in a pregnancy study. The sample was peripheral blood, taken in the third trimester of pregnancy. This sequence joins TRBV29-1 and TRBJ1-4; D gene ambiguous. The DNA of the CDR3 is TGCAGCGTTGGATCCAGACATAATGAAAAACTGTTTTTT. It codes for CSVGSRHNEKLFF.